Below are 31 T cell receptor beta chains sequenced from a single sample in a study of T-cell memory formation after mild COVID-19. TCRdb independently ran MiXCR on the 5' RACE reads; one entry per CDR3 protein. The sample consists of under 300,000 distinct CDR3 sequences, roughly 16% of them appearing once. The sample comprised PBMCs or a T cell subset sorted from them (not recorded which). The receptors were sampled from a man in his late teens or twenties who had mild COVID-19 (a few samples of this study predate the infection). Cell type and time point are not known.

The V gene is TRBV7-8, the J gene TRBJ2-5; D not certain. Trimming removed 1 base at V and 4 bases at J, with 16 bases between. CDR3 length: 16 amino acids. Germline V lookup: CDR1 SGHVS, CDR2 FQNEAQ. This CDR3 reads CASSLGVSLDLETQYF. The CDR3 DNA is TGTGCCAGCAGCTTAGGAGTTTCTCTCGACTTAGAGACCCAGTACTTC.

This clonotype occurred a few times. The chain carries TRBV7-8 and TRBJ1-5, with unresolved D. The V and J ends lost 8 bases and 2 bases respectively, with 25 bases between them. The germline V gene has CDR1 SGHVS and CDR2 FQNEAQ. This CDR3 has 18 amino acids. CDR3 coding DNA: TGTGCCAGCTCGCCCGGAACATCGAGGGCTCTGGGCAATCAGCCCCAGCATTTT. Its translation is CASSPGTSRALGNQPQHF.

V usage is TRBV6-2 or TRBV6-3 and J usage is TRBJ1-1; no clear D. With 0 bases removed from V and 0 bases from J, the gap between germline ends came to 8 bases. The CDR3 consists of 15 residues. Per the germline V gene, CDR1 is MNHEY and CDR2 is SVGEGT. The CDR3 nucleotides are TGTGCCAGCAGTTACTCCGGAGGGATGAACACTGAAGCTTTCTTT. This sequence encodes CASSYSGGMNTEAFF.

This clonotype was seen only a few times. The V call is TRBV29-1, the J call TRBJ1-1, with a weak D call TRBD1 (6 bases). The germline V gene has CDR1 SQVTM and CDR2 ANQGSEA. Trimming cost V 2 bases and J 4 bases, with 11 bases left between them. This CDR3 comprises 13 residues. The CDR3 DNA sequence: TGCAGCGTTGAAAGGCAGGACAGCACTGAAGCTTTCTTT. Its translation is CSVERQDSTEAFF.

This rearrangement joins TRBV5-1 to TRBJ1-3; the D gene is possibly TRBD1 (5 bases). This CDR3 has 15 amino acids. Trimming removed 3 bases at V and 0 bases at J, with 10 bases between. Germline CDR1 SGHRS, CDR2 YFSETQ. The CDR3 region is CASSSGTVSGNTIYF. CDR3 nucleotides: TGCGCCAGCAGCTCCGGGACTGTCTCTGGAAACACCATATATTTT.

V and J are TRBV7-6 and TRBJ2-2, with D tentatively TRBD1 or TRBD2 (5 bases each). The CDR3 contains 17 residues. Germline assignment: CDR1 SGHVS and CDR2 FNYEAQ. V lost 5 bases and J 3 bases, leaving 19 bases between the germline ends. CDR3 region: CASSGGQGVTYTGELFF. The CDR3, as DNA: TGTGCCAGCAGCGGTGGGCAGGGAGTAACTTACACCGGGGAGCTGTTTTTT.

A few counts support this clonotype. This chain joins TRBV5-1 and TRBJ1-4, with D possibly TRBD1 on 5 matching bases. Germline V gives CDR1 SGHRS, CDR2 YFSETQ. CDR3 length equals 15 residues. V was clipped by 4 bases and J by 6 bases, with 16 bases between them. The chain's CDR3 is CASSERGVGYEKLFF. In nucleotides, the CDR3 is TGCGCCAGCAGCGAGCGGGGGGTCGGTTATGAAAAACTGTTTTTT.

This clonotype was seen a few times. The chain employs TRBV20-1 and TRBJ1-5; D remains ambiguous. The V gene's germline CDR1 is DFQATT and CDR2 SNEGSKA (reference sequence). The CDR3 contains 17 residues. Deletions cut 1 base from V and 4 bases from J, with 20 bases between. DNA for the CDR3: TGCAGTGCTAGAGGGGGAGGGAAGGGCTTGGGGAATCAGCCCCAGCATTTT. Amino acid sequence: CSARGGGKGLGNQPQHF.

This clonotype was counted between two and nine times. The chain couples TRBV20-1 to TRBJ2-3; D gene unclear. This CDR3 has 15 amino acids. Between the trimmed V and J ends, which lost 4 bases and 0 bases, there was a span of 14 bases. Germline V gene lookup returns CDR1 DFQATT and CDR2 SNEGSKA (reference sequence). CDR3 nucleotides: TGCAGTGCTATAAGTGGGCCCCTTAGCACAGATACGCAGTATTTT. Protein: CSAISGPLSTDTQYF.

CDR3 DNA: TGTGCCAGCAGCTACCAGGGCTATGGCTACACCTTC. This codes for CASSYQGYGYTF. The V gene is TRBV11-3, the J gene TRBJ1-2; a possible D gene is TRBD1 (5 bases). The germline gives CDR1 SGHNT, CDR2 YENEEA. Trimming took 4 bases from V and 4 from J, leaving 7 bases between them. The CDR3 spans 12 residues.

This clonotype was counted only a few times. The V and J genes are TRBV7-9 and TRBJ1-2, with a tentative D call TRBD1 (6 bases). V was trimmed by 4 bases and J by 2 bases, leaving 11 bases between them. Per germline, CDR1 SEHNR and CDR2 FQNEAQ (reference sequence). The CDR3 consists of 14 residues. The CDR3 region is CASSSWTANYGYTF. The CDR3 nucleotides read TGTGCCAGCAGCTCTTGGACAGCCAACTATGGCTACACCTTC.

The chain has TRBV11-2 and TRBJ1-4; no definite D call. Trimming took off 1 base at V and 6 bases at J, with 12 bases between the two ends. The germline V gene has CDR1 SGHAT and CDR2 FQNNGV. The CDR3 sequence is 15 residues long. The CDR3 sequence: CASSLVGSHYEKLFF. The CDR3 DNA is TGTGCCAGCAGCTTAGTAGGGAGTCACTATGAAAAACTGTTTTTT.

The chain carries TRBV7-9 and TRBJ1-2; a weak D match, TRBD1 (5 bases). Germline V lookup: CDR1 SEHNR, CDR2 FQNEAQ (reference sequence). Trimming cost V 1 base and J 0 bases, with 12 bases left between them. The CDR3 is made up of 16 amino acids. Here the CDR3 reads CASSLGGAATNYGYTF. The CDR3 nucleotides read TGTGCCAGCAGCTTAGGCGGGGCAGCCACTAACTATGGCTACACCTTC.

This clonotype showed up just a few times. This chain connects TRBV29-1 to TRBJ2-2, with 15 bases identical to TRBD2. CDR3 size: 15 residues. The junction had 2 bases not matched to a gene; V was cut back by 3 bases and J by 6 bases. CDR1 is SQVTM and CDR2 is ANQGSEA in the germline V gene. CDR3 sequence (DNA): TGCAGCGTTGACTGGACTAGCGGGGGGGCCGGGGAGCTGTTTTTT. This gives the protein CSVDWTSGGAGELFF.

Of note for this clonotype: Just one base apart from a much larger clone, this may be a read error. This sequence joins TRBV7-2 and TRBJ2-7; a weak D match, TRBD1 (5 bases). Germline CDR1 reads SGHTA; CDR2 reads FQGNSA. The CDR3 extends over 15 amino acids. The CDR3 coding sequence is TGTGCCAGCAGCCTCGAATGGGCAGGGTTCTACGATCAGTACTTC. Protein product: CASSLEWAGFYDQYF. Full variable domain (missing parts from reference TRBV7-2 and TRBJ2-7): GAGVSQSPSNKVTEKGKDVELRCDPISGHTALYWYRQSLGQGLEFLIYFQGNSAPDKSGLPSDRFSAERTGGSVSTLTIQRTQQEDSAVYLCASSLEWAGFYDQYFGPGTRLTVT.

The sample holds a few counts of this clonotype. The chain uses TRBV6-6 and TRBJ1-5; no reliable D call. Germline CDR1 and CDR2: MNHNY and SVGAGI (reference sequence). Trimming removed 7 bases at V and 8 bases at J, with 12 bases between. The CDR3 is 12 amino acids. CDR3: CASTEIREPQHF. CDR3 coding DNA: TGTGCCAGCACCGAAATTAGGGAGCCCCAGCATTTT.

J is TRBJ2-2 and V is TRBV5-1; perhaps TRBD2 as D (6 bases). The V end lost 0 bases, the J end lost 2 bases, and 8 bases lay between the germline ends. The CDR3 loop spans 15 amino acids. Germline V CDR1 and CDR2: SGHRS, YFSETQ. The CDR3 DNA reads TGCGCCAGCAGCTTGGGGCGGGGTAACACCGGGGAGCTGTTTTTT. It translates to CASSLGRGNTGELFF.

This clonotype was observed a handful of times. The J gene is TRBJ1-4, the V gene TRBV4-2, with 7 bases matching TRBD1. Germline values: CDR1 LGHNA, CDR2 YNFKEQ. With 3 bases clipped from V and 7 bases from J, the junction kept 5 bases outside the gene matches. The CDR3 runs to 14 residues. The CDR3 sequence is CASSQTGLGEKLFF. The CDR3 DNA reads TGTGCCAGCAGCCAGACAGGGTTGGGTGAAAAACTGTTTTTT.

Many counts were recorded for this clonotype. The chain has TRBV4-2 and TRBJ2-7, with TRBD2 as a possible D gene (6 bases). V was trimmed by 0 bases and J by 2 bases, leaving 11 bases between them. Germline loops: CDR1 LGHNA, CDR2 YNFKEQ. There are 15 residues in the CDR3. The CDR3 spells CASSQDLAPAYEQYF. The CDR3 DNA is TGTGCCAGCAGCCAAGATCTAGCGCCTGCCTACGAGCAGTACTTC.

Only a few counts were recorded for this clonotype. The CDR3 spells CAITGQGGMSDTQYF. In DNA, the CDR3 is TGTGCCATCACCGGACAGGGAGGCATGTCAGATACGCAGTATTTT. The rearrangement uses TRBV10-3 and TRBJ2-3; the match to TRBD1 covers 8 bases. Germline trimming cut 7 bases from V and 4 bases from J; bases unmatched to any gene: 10. This CDR3 contains 15 residues. Germline CDR1 and CDR2: ENHRY and SYGVKD.

This chain uses TRBV25-1 with TRBJ1-1; D is uncertain. This CDR3 has 10 amino acids. Germline CDR1 is MGHDK and CDR2 is SYGVNS. Trimming left V 6 bases short and J 9 bases short, with 8 bases between. CDR3 DNA: TGTGCCAGCAGGGGCTTGAAAGCTTTCTTT. Amino acids: CASRGLKAFF. Full variable domain (rest looked up from reference TRBV25-1 and TRBJ1-1): EADIYQTPRYLVIGTGKKITLECSQTMGHDKMYWYQQDPGMELHLIHYSYGVNSTEKGDLSSESTVSRIRTEHFPLTLESARPSHTSQYLCASRGLKAFFGQGTRLTVV.

The chain combines TRBV6-2 or TRBV6-3 with TRBJ2-2; D is uncertain. V lost 7 bases and J lost 5, with 11 bases in between. This CDR3 contains 13 residues. Looked up from germline, CDR1 is MNHEY and CDR2 is SVGEGT. The CDR3: CASTRPMTGELFF. In DNA, the CDR3 is TGTGCCAGCACCCGCCCGATGACCGGGGAGCTGTTTTTT.

This chain links TRBV15 with TRBJ2-7; a weak D match, TRBD2 (7 bases). This CDR3 spans 16 amino acids. Trimming stripped 3 bases from V and 0 bases from J, with 15 bases between. The germline gives CDR1 LNHNV, CDR2 YYDKDF (reference sequence). CDR3 protein: CATSRPGGTSSYEQYF. The CDR3 coding sequence is TGTGCCACCAGCAGGCCCGGGGGGACAAGCTCCTACGAGCAGTACTTC. Full variable domain (outside the CDR3, taken from reference TRBV15 and TRBJ2-7): DAMVIQNPRYQVTQFGKPVTLSCSQTLNHNVMYWYQQKSSQAPKLLFHYYDKDFNNEADTPDNFQSRRPNTSFCFLDIRSPGLGDTAMYLCATSRPGGTSSYEQYFGPGTRLTVT.

Only a few counts were recorded for this clonotype. V usage is TRBV3-1 and J usage is TRBJ2-7; D uncertain. The V end lost 0 bases, the J end lost 3 bases, and 12 bases lay between the germline ends. The CDR3 length is 15 residues. Germline V CDR1 and CDR2: LGHDT, YNNKEL (reference sequence). The CDR3 sequence is CASSQEGRVGYEQYF. The CDR3 coding sequence is TGTGCCAGCAGCCAAGAAGGACGGGTCGGCTACGAGCAGTACTTC.

This clonotype appeared a few times. This chain joins TRBV29-1 and TRBJ2-3; 8 bases map to TRBD2. The junction had 10 bases not matched to a gene; V was cut back by 3 bases and J by 5 bases. Germline V gene lookup returns CDR1 SQVTM and CDR2 ANQGSEA. The CDR3 totals 15 residues. Written as DNA, the CDR3 is TGCAGCGTTGAGGGCCGTGCGGGGGGCGGAGATACGCAGTATTTT. Protein sequence: CSVEGRAGGGDTQYF.

A few counts support this clonotype. V gene TRBV27 combines with J gene TRBJ2-5, with D unclear. From germline, CDR1 is MNHEY and CDR2 SMNVEV (reference sequence). This CDR3 spans 15 amino acids. The V end was cut by 6 bases, the J end by 2 bases, with 16 bases between. The CDR3 coding sequence is TGTGCCAGCAGCCAATTCGCAAGAATGCAAGAGACCCAGTACTTC. The encoded protein is CASSQFARMQETQYF.

In its sample, this clonotype was seen a few times. This rearrangement joins TRBV10-3 to TRBJ1-2, with D possibly being TRBD1 (6 bases). There are 15 residues in the CDR3. With 0 bases removed from V and 4 bases from J, the gap between germline ends came to 12 bases. Germline CDR1 reads ENHRY; CDR2 reads SYGVKD. The CDR3 loop is CAISESGGAGYGYTF. Here the CDR3 DNA reads TGTGCCATCAGTGAGTCCGGGGGCGCGGGCTATGGCTACACCTTC.

The chain combines TRBV9 with TRBJ2-7; no clear D gene. Germline V lookup: CDR1 SGDLS, CDR2 YYNGEE. This CDR3 region has 15 residues. V shed 0 bases and J shed 3 bases, with 13 bases lying between them. This CDR3 reads CASSVEVGSDYEQYF. CDR3 nucleotide sequence: TGTGCCAGCAGCGTAGAGGTGGGTTCGGACTACGAGCAGTACTTC.

This clonotype was seen a handful of times. The V gene is TRBV7-9, the J gene TRBJ1-4, with 8 bases fitting TRBD1. Germline trimming cut 5 bases from V and 13 bases from J; bases unmatched to any gene: 15. The CDR3 is made up of 15 amino acids. Germline CDR1 reads SEHNR; CDR2 reads FQNEAQ (reference sequence). As DNA, the CDR3 is TGTGCCAGCAGCCGACAGGGGTTTGCCAACGGAGGACTGTTTTTT. This translates into CASSRQGFANGGLFF.

This clonotype was detected a few times. The rearrangement uses TRBV7-9 and TRBJ2-3; D is possibly TRBD1 or TRBD2 (5 bases each). The germline V gene has CDR1 SEHNR and CDR2 FQNEAQ (reference sequence). The CDR3 has 15 amino acids. The V and J ends lost 1 base and 0 bases respectively, with 8 bases between them. This CDR3 reads CASSLVGASTDTQYF. CDR3 sequence (DNA): TGTGCCAGCAGCTTAGTCGGGGCAAGCACAGATACGCAGTATTTT. The full variable domain, with the rest looked up from reference TRBV7-9 and TRBJ2-3, is DTGVSQNPRHKITKRGQNVTFRCDPISEHNRLYWYRQTLGQGPEFLTYFQNEAQLEKSRLLSDRFSAERPKGSFSTLEIQRTEQGDSAMYLCASSLVGASTDTQYFGPGTRLTVL.

The chain is built from TRBV5-1 and TRBJ1-5, with TRBD1 identical over 7 bases. J gave up 3 bases and V 4 bases, and 7 bases lay outside the gene matches. CDR1 is SGHRS and CDR2 is YFSETQ in the germline V gene. CDR3 length: 15 residues. The CDR3 DNA follows: TGCGCCAGCAGCCCCGGGACAGAGCTCAATCAGCCCCAGCATTTT. It yields the protein CASSPGTELNQPQHF.